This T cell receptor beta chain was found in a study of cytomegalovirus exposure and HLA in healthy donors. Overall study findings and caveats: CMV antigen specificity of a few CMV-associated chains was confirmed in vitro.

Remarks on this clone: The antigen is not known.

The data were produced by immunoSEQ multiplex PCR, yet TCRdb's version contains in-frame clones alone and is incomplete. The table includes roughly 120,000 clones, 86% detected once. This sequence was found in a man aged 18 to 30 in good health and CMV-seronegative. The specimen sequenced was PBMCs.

CDR3 DNA: TGTGCCTGGAGAGGACAGGGGTTGGAGCCCCAGCATTTT. It codes for CAWRGQGLEPQHF. The rearrangement links TRBV30 to TRBJ1-5, with TRBD1 matching over 9 bases. CDR3 length: 13 amino acids. V was pared by 3 bases and J by 8 bases, with 5 bases of the junction left unmatched. Germline CDR1 reads GTSNPN; CDR2 reads SVGIG (reference sequence).